The 17 T cell receptor beta chains listed next were all sequenced from one sample in a study of identical twins. MiXCR, run by TCRdb on the 5' RACE reads, gives a single entry per CDR3 protein. The sample holds roughly 720,000 distinct CDR3 sequences; around a sixth are singletons and the top ten take under 15%. The same specimen was also included in a second study, on T cells expressing NK-cell markers.

The sequenced sample was PBMCs. These receptors all stem from a woman between 18 and 29 years old in good health.

V gene TRBV29-1 combines with J gene TRBJ2-7; D not certain. The CDR3 covers 13 residues. Trimming cost V 2 bases and J 0 bases, with 8 bases left between them. Germline V gene lookup returns CDR1 SQVTM and CDR2 ANQGSEA. CDR3 nucleotides: TGCAGCGTTGAAAGGCGGAACTCCTACGAGCAGTACTTC. This gives the protein CSVERRNSYEQYF.

There are a few counts of this clonotype. The rearrangement links TRBV20-1 to TRBJ1-3, with 7 bases lining up with TRBD1. The CDR3 totals 13 residues. Germline CDR1 reads DFQATT; CDR2 reads SNEGSKA (reference sequence). V lost 5 bases, J lost 7 bases, and 8 bases stayed unmatched. CDR3 residues: CSALSDRRNTIYF. CDR3 in DNA: TGCAGTGCTCTCTCGGACAGGAGGAACACCATATATTTT.

This clonotype was found many times. The rearrangement joins TRBV5-1 to TRBJ1-2, with D tentatively TRBD1 (5 bases). There are 13 residues in the CDR3. The V end lost 0 bases, the J end lost 6 bases, and 9 bases lay between the germline ends. Germline V gene data show CDR1 as SGHRS and CDR2 as YFSETQ. The CDR3 is CASSLAGGNGYTF. CDR3 bases: TGCGCCAGCAGCTTGGCCGGGGGAAATGGCTACACCTTC.

The rearrangement links TRBV11-2 to TRBJ2-3; no clear D. The CDR3 is 13 residues long. The V and J ends lost 7 bases and 4 bases respectively, with 12 bases between them. CDR1 SGHAT and CDR2 FQNNGV come from the germline V gene. The CDR3 nucleotides read TGTGCCAGCACGCGACACTGGTCAGATACGCAGTATTTT. Protein: CASTRHWSDTQYF.

CDR3 amino acids: CASSLAGQGSAEAFF. CDR3 sequence (DNA): TGCGCCAGCAGCTTGGCGGGACAGGGTAGCGCTGAAGCTTTCTTT. The rearrangement uses TRBV5-1 and TRBJ1-1; 9 bases fit TRBD1. The CDR3 consists of 15 residues. CDR1 is SGHRS and CDR2 is YFSETQ in the germline V gene. V gave up 0 bases and J gave up 6 bases; unmatched junction bases: 6.

The chain joins TRBV20-1 to TRBJ2-5; 9 positions agree with TRBD1. CDR3 length: 13 amino acids. Per germline, CDR1 DFQATT and CDR2 SNEGSKA (reference sequence). The trim removed 6 bases at V and 5 bases at J, leaving 7 bases unmatched. The DNA of the CDR3 is TGCAGTGCCCTGGACAGGGGTGGGGAGACCCAGTACTTC. This translates into CSALDRGGETQYF.

In its sample, this clonotype was seen a few times. The V and J genes are TRBV21-1 and TRBJ2-1; TRBD1, the table's D call, lacks a check against the DNA. TRBV21-1 is a known pseudogene. This CDR3 is 15 amino acids long. The CDR3 spells CASSLRGLKYNEQFF. The DNA for the CDR3 is TGTGCCAGCAGCCTCAGGGGCCTAAAATACAATGAGCAGTTCTTC.

The chain couples TRBV6-5 to TRBJ1-1; D might be TRBD1 (5 bases). Trimming took 0 bases from V and 1 from J, leaving 18 bases between them. The germline V gene encodes CDR1 MNHEY and CDR2 SVGAGI. CDR3 size: 18 residues. DNA for the CDR3: TGTGCCAGCAGTTACTCGGCAGGGAGAAGGGTGCAGAACACTGAAGCTTTCTTT. It yields the protein CASSYSAGRRVQNTEAFF.

J is TRBJ2-3 and V is TRBV24-1; D possibly corresponds to TRBD2 (5 bases). The CDR3 length is 16 residues. Germline V gives CDR1 KGHDR, CDR2 SFDVKD. Trimming removed 5 bases from V and 1 base from J, with 15 bases in between. CDR3 amino acids: CATSGGRRSRTDTQYF. Written as DNA, the CDR3 is TGTGCCACCAGTGGAGGGCGGAGGAGCCGCACAGATACGCAGTATTTT.

Ten or more counts support this clonotype. The rearrangement joins TRBV12-3 or TRBV12-4 to TRBJ2-5, with D unclear. This CDR3 has 14 residues. Trimming left V 2 bases short and J 5 bases short, with 12 bases between. The chain's CDR3 is CASSLHNQKETQYF. In DNA, the CDR3 is TGTGCCAGCAGTTTACATAACCAGAAGGAGACCCAGTACTTC.

This sequence joins TRBV7-6 and TRBJ1-2, with D perhaps matching TRBD1 (6 bases). The CDR3 spans 14 residues. The germline gives CDR1 SGHVS, CDR2 FNYEAQ. Trimming pared 5 bases from V and 0 bases from J, leaving 10 bases between. The CDR3 nucleotides are TGTGCCAGCAGCCCCAGGGGCTCTAACTATGGCTACACCTTC. This encodes CASSPRGSNYGYTF.

This clonotype was found a few times. The chain has TRBV30 and TRBJ2-7; D perhaps matches TRBD2 (5 bases). Germline V gene lookup returns CDR1 GTSNPN and CDR2 SVGIG (reference sequence). V was pared by 1 base and J by 7 bases, with 14 bases between. This CDR3 comprises 13 residues. This chain's CDR3 is CAWSGVGEGEQYF. The DNA for the CDR3 is TGTGCCTGGAGTGGAGTGGGAGAGGGAGAGCAGTACTTC.

This clonotype appeared a few times. Here the CDR3 reads CATSPPSNTGELFF. The CDR3 region has the DNA TGCGCCACCTCTCCCCCCTCGAACACCGGGGAGCTGTTTTTT. The chain carries TRBV5-1 and TRBJ2-2, with D unclear. V lost 9 bases, J lost 0 bases, and 12 bases lay in between. The CDR3 totals 14 residues. Germline CDR1 reads SGHRS; CDR2 reads YFSETQ.

There are many counts of this clonotype. CDR3 bases: TGTGCCAGCAGTTACGGGCTAGCCTCAGAGACCCAGTACTTC. Protein product: CASSYGLASETQYF. The chain couples TRBV6-5 to TRBJ2-5; the D gene is possibly TRBD2 (5 bases). The V gene's germline CDR1 is MNHEY and CDR2 SVGAGI. Trimming removed 2 bases from V and 4 bases from J, with 11 bases in between. The CDR3 sequence is 14 residues long.

The genes are TRBV3-1 and TRBJ2-7; the D is unclear. This CDR3 contains 14 residues. Germline V gene data show CDR1 as LGHDT and CDR2 as YNNKEL (reference sequence). V was clipped by 2 bases and J by 1 base, with 9 bases between them. In DNA, the CDR3 is TGTGCCAGCAGCCAAAGGGCCTCATCCTACGAGCAGTACTTC. Its protein is CASSQRASSYEQYF.

V and J are TRBV10-2 and TRBJ2-5; D call uncertain. The V and J ends lost 0 bases and 4 bases respectively, with 3 bases between them. The germline gives CDR1 WSHSY, CDR2 SAAADI. The CDR3 consists of 12 residues. The CDR3 DNA follows: TGCGCCAGCAGTGAGTCAAGAGAGACCCAGTACTTC. Its translation: CASSESRETQYF.

The chain combines TRBV24-1 with TRBJ2-7; a weak D match, TRBD1 (6 bases). Germline lookup yields CDR1 KGHDR and CDR2 SFDVKD. This CDR3 contains 12 residues. The V and J ends lost 8 bases and 3 bases respectively, with 10 bases between them. CDR3 coding DNA: TGTGCCACCACCGGACAGATCTACGAGCAGTACTTC. This sequence encodes CATTGQIYEQYF.